This is a list of T cell receptor beta chains from one sample in a study of blood T cell repertoires in COVID-19. Repertoires were generated with immunoSEQ multiplex PCR, while TCRdb's copy carries only in-frame clones and drops some. This repertoire shows 200,000 to 300,000 clones, about 90% found once; its top ten account for around 1.5%. The sample consisted of peripheral blood. These receptors all stem from a man older than 75 with acute or convalescent COVID-19. Each CDR3 is given without its conserved first and last residue.

>TRBJ2-1|TRBV5-1
ASSLGLAGGGHEQF
>TRBJ2-3|TRBV5-1
ASSPGLSTSGDTQY
>TRBJ1-5|TRBV28
ASSLEDRRQPQH
>TRBJ1-1|TRBV13
ASSPGQGSLHTEAF
>TRBJ2-7|TRBV7-2
ASSLGVSGSLGEQY
>TRBJ2-3|TRBV19
ATRQASTDTQY
>TRBJ2-7|TRBV19
ATKQGSYEQY
>TRBJ1-2|TRBV28
ASSGTGTGYYGYT
>TRBJ1-6|TRBV5-4
ASSLDPGRSNSPLH
>TRBJ2-7|TRBV5-5
ASSPSTPYEQY
>TRBJ2-5|TRBV19
ASSIHSQGQETQY
>TRBJ2-2|TRBV19
ASSLGRGSTGELF
>TRBJ2-3|TRBV24-1
ATSDPRGGATDTQY
>TRBJ2-7|TRBV5-1
ASSLAGTGAYEQY
>TRBJ2-5|TRBV2
ASSRTGGQETQY
>TRBJ1-1|TRBV6-5
ASRGQVQMNTEAF
>TRBJ1-1|TRBV28
ASITEVNTEAF
>TRBJ2-1|TRBV25-1
ASSGASGGVNEQF
>TRBJ1-5|TRBV4-1
ASSQDWGGHQASH
>TRBJ2-3|TRBV4-1
ASSQEGWEGIDTQY
>TRBJ1-6|TRBV3-1/TRBV3-2
ASSQGQGRSPLH
>TRBJ1-1|TRBV7-3
ASSSTPGSNTEAF
>TRBJ2-1|TRBV7-2
ASSLQRGLAFNNEQF
>TRBJ1-1|TRBV11-3
ASSVGQDGNTEAF
>TRBJ2-5|TRBV18
ASSPYNSGRAFEETQY
>TRBJ1-1|TRBV2
ASSEQEKGVRTEAF
>TRBJ1-2|TRBV9
ASSQTGNNDYT
>TRBJ2-3|TRBV28
ASSSGIVREEETDTQY
>TRBJ2-7|TRBV7-8
ASSLVGSDRTGQY
>TRBJ1-1|TRBV7-2
ASSLGGQGPIEAF
>TRBJ2-3|TRBV5-4
ASNLGGLRTDTDTQY
>TRBJ1-1|TRBV6-5
ASSPGGYTEAF
>TRBJ2-3|TRBV24-1
ATSDPGQGGDTQY
>TRBJ1-2|TRBV28
ASSSLGTGVYNYGYT
>TRBJ1-1|TRBV14
ASSQDRAGRDTEAF
>TRBJ1-3|TRBV9
ASSGPGGLGGNTIY